The 32 T cell receptor beta chains reported below all come from one sample, sequenced in a study of CD8 T cells in ankylosing spondylitis. TCRdb reprocessed the 5' RACE reads via MiXCR and lists one record per CDR3 protein. The sample records fewer than 550,000 distinct CDR3 sequences, approximately 5% being singletons. For these TCRs, the target antigens are not known. Study-level findings and limits: Within ankylosing spondylitis blood, a TCR beta motif made up of under 10 highly homologous variants appeared to be characteristic.

What was sequenced was blood, either unsorted or a sorted T cell fraction (not recorded which). These receptors all come from a male donor with ankylosing spondylitis.

The chain is built from TRBV11-3 and TRBJ2-7; no clear D. The CDR3 totals 14 residues. Germline V gene data show CDR1 as SGHNT and CDR2 as YENEEA. With 3 bases removed from V and 7 bases from J, the gap between germline ends came to 16 bases. The CDR3 DNA reads as TGTGCCAGCAGCTTTCTAACAGTCTTGAGTGAGCAGTACTTC. This translates into CASSFLTVLSEQYF.

This clonotype was detected many times. The V gene is TRBV24-1, the J gene TRBJ2-1; 9 bases match TRBD1. The ends lost 10 bases at V and 3 bases at J; junction bases unmatched: 6. CDR1 is KGHDR and CDR2 is SFDVKD in the germline V gene. The CDR3 loop spans 14 amino acids. The CDR3 DNA reads as TGTGCCACAGCGACAGGGGGGTTCTACAATGAGCAGTTCTTC. Protein sequence: CATATGGFYNEQFF.

This clonotype occurred many times. The rearrangement joins TRBV5-1 to TRBJ1-1; 8 nucleotides match TRBD1. V dropped 5 bases and J dropped 3; count of bases not matched to a gene: 6. In germline, CDR1 is SGHRS, CDR2 YFSETQ. The CDR3 sequence is 14 residues long. Here the CDR3 reads CASSYTGGDTEAFF. In DNA form, the CDR3 reads TGCGCCAGCAGTTATACAGGGGGGGACACTGAAGCTTTCTTT.

In this sample, this clonotype turned up many times. The V call is TRBV20-1, the J call TRBJ1-2, with D hard to call. The CDR3 runs 11 residues. Germline CDR1 and CDR2: DFQATT and SNEGSKA (reference sequence). V was cut by 8 bases and J by 7 bases, with 14 bases left in between. CDR3 amino acids: CSSHYEGGYTF. The CDR3 DNA sequence: TGCAGTTCTCACTACGAGGGTGGCTACACCTTC.

The chain joins TRBV5-1 to TRBJ2-7; 7 bases are a match to TRBD1. The J segment lost 2 bases and the V segment lost 3 bases, leaving 2 bases of the junction unmatched. This CDR3 region has 13 residues. Germline CDR1 and CDR2: SGHRS and YFSETQ. The CDR3 DNA is TGCGCCAGCAGCTGGACAGGAGCCTACGAGCAGTACTTC. It yields the protein CASSWTGAYEQYF. The variable domain in full, with the rest retrieved from reference TRBV5-1 and TRBJ2-7, is KAGVTQTPRYLIKTRGQQVTLSCSPISGHRSVSWYQQTPGQGLQFLFEYFSETQRNKGNFPGRFSGRQFSNSRSEMNVSTLELGDSALYLCASSWTGAYEQYFGPGTRLTVT.

Ten or more counts support this clonotype. V is TRBV27 and J is TRBJ2-5; 9 bases agree with TRBD2. The germline V gene encodes CDR1 MNHEY and CDR2 SMNVEV (reference sequence). The CDR3 consists of 16 residues. With V trimmed by 5 bases and J by 2 bases, 9 bases remained unmatched. This CDR3 reads CASSSSSGDLQETQYF. DNA of the CDR3: TGTGCCAGCAGTAGTTCTAGCGGGGACCTACAAGAGACCCAGTACTTC.

This clonotype appeared many times. The V call is TRBV11-2, the J call TRBJ2-1; 7 bases line up with TRBD2. The J segment lost 3 bases and the V segment lost 1 base, leaving 6 bases of the junction unmatched. The CDR3 covers 16 residues. CDR1 is SGHAT and CDR2 is FQNNGV in the germline V gene. In nucleotides, the CDR3 is TGTGCCAGCAGCTTAGTAGGCGGGAGCTACTACAATGAGCAGTTCTTC. Its protein product is CASSLVGGSYYNEQFF.

This chain uses TRBV7-3 with TRBJ2-5, with D possibly being TRBD1 or TRBD2 (5 bases each). CDR1 SGHTA and CDR2 FQGTGA come from the germline V gene. V was pared by 5 bases and J by 5 bases, with 18 bases between. The CDR3 has 15 residues. CDR3 residues: CASSPRDGTGETQYF. CDR3 in DNA: TGTGCCAGCAGCCCACGGGACGGAACTGGGGAGACCCAGTACTTC.

This clonotype was detected many times. The chain couples TRBV6-5 to TRBJ2-5; 9 bases fit TRBD2. The germline gives CDR1 MNHEY, CDR2 SVGAGI. The J segment lost 2 bases and the V segment lost 4 bases, leaving 8 bases of the junction unmatched. The CDR3 spans 16 residues. The CDR3 DNA is TGTGCCAGCAGTTCCCCAATTCTAGCGGGGCAAGAGACCCAGTACTTC. Protein sequence: CASSSPILAGQETQYF.

The table lists this clonotype with a few counts. The chain uses TRBV7-2 and TRBJ1-5, with 8 nucleotides matching TRBD1. Germline-derived CDR1 and CDR2 are SGHTA and FQGNSA. With V trimmed by 5 bases and J by 6 bases, 9 bases remained unmatched. The CDR3 extends over 15 amino acids. The CDR3 sequence: CASSQQGALGQPQHF. CDR3 bases: TGTGCCAGCAGCCAGCAGGGGGCGCTTGGTCAGCCCCAGCATTTT.

This clonotype was observed many times. The chain joins TRBV29-1 to TRBJ2-2; D remains unclear. Per germline, CDR1 SQVTM and CDR2 ANQGSEA. Trimming pared 4 bases from V and 6 bases from J, leaving 15 bases between. The CDR3 spans 14 residues. DNA of the CDR3: TGCAGCGTTGGTTTACAGCGCCTGGCCGGGGAGCTGTTTTTT. Protein: CSVGLQRLAGELFF.

This clonotype appeared many times. V usage is TRBV5-1 and J usage is TRBJ2-7; D possibly corresponds to TRBD1 (7 bases). Trimming stripped 5 bases from V and 7 bases from J, with 10 bases between. CDR3 length equals 11 residues. CDR1 is SGHRS and CDR2 is YFSETQ in the germline V gene. This CDR3 is CASRQGREQYF. For the CDR3, the DNA is TGCGCCAGCAGACAGGGGAGGGAGCAGTACTTC.

This clonotype was recorded many times. The chain has TRBV7-2 and TRBJ1-1; D remains ambiguous. The CDR3 is 15 residues long. V lost 1 base and J lost 1, with 10 bases in between. Germline values: CDR1 SGHTA, CDR2 FQGNSA. CDR3 coding DNA: TGTGCCAGCAGCTTAGGCGGCCTTGGGAACACTGAAGCTTTCTTT. It yields the protein CASSLGGLGNTEAFF.

This clonotype was counted a few times. This rearrangement joins TRBV4-3 to TRBJ2-2; D remains unclear. Germline V gives CDR1 LGHNA, CDR2 YSLEER. V was pared by 2 bases and J by 6 bases, with 10 bases between. This CDR3 contains 14 residues. The CDR3 protein is CASSQNLQAGELFF. The CDR3 nucleotides are TGCGCCAGCAGCCAAAACCTCCAGGCCGGGGAGCTGTTTTTT.

This clonotype has ten or more counts. The chain is built from TRBV12-3 or TRBV12-4 and TRBJ2-7, with 9 bases lining up with TRBD1. The CDR3 runs to 15 residues. V lost 5 bases, J lost 4 bases, and 9 bases stayed unmatched. CDR3 loop: CASSLDRGFPYEQYF. The CDR3 DNA is TGTGCCAGCAGTCTCGACAGGGGGTTTCCATACGAGCAGTACTTC.

This clonotype was observed many times. V gene TRBV20-1 combines with J gene TRBJ2-1; 8 bases map to TRBD2. The germline gives CDR1 DFQATT, CDR2 SNEGSKA (reference sequence). With 7 bases clipped from V and 3 bases from J, the junction kept 2 bases outside the gene matches. This CDR3 is 12 amino acids long. DNA of the CDR3: TGCAGTGTACGGGAGGGCTACAATGAGCAGTTCTTC. It is translated as CSVREGYNEQFF.

The chain recombines TRBV18 with TRBJ1-6; a weak D match, TRBD1 (6 bases). The CDR3 loop spans 15 amino acids. Trimming removed 3 bases at V and 8 bases at J, with 14 bases between. CDR1 KGHSH and CDR2 LQKENI come from the germline V gene. This CDR3 is CASSPIRDTDSPLHF. CDR3 in DNA: TGTGCCAGCTCACCGATTCGGGACACAGATTCACCCCTCCACTTT.

The chain uses TRBV5-1 and TRBJ2-1; no reliable D call. Germline V CDR1 and CDR2: SGHRS, YFSETQ. Trimming took 2 bases from V and 0 from J, leaving 12 bases between them. The CDR3 runs 16 residues. The CDR3 DNA reads as TGCGCCAGCAGCTTCCTTGGCAGAAGCTCCTACAATGAGCAGTTCTTC. Amino acid sequence: CASSFLGRSSYNEQFF.

This clonotype was observed a handful of times. The gene calls are TRBV15 and TRBJ1-2, with D unclear. Per germline, CDR1 LNHNV and CDR2 YYDKDF (reference sequence). The CDR3 runs to 14 residues. Trimming stripped 5 bases from V and 8 bases from J, with 18 bases between. DNA for the CDR3: TGTGCCACCAGCTCATCTAGGCGCATTGGGGGCTACACCTTC. It is translated as CATSSSRRIGGYTF.

This clonotype was picked up many times. As DNA, the CDR3 is TGTGCCAGCAGTGAAAGGGTTGAGGACACTGAAGCTTTCTTT. This codes for CASSERVEDTEAFF. The rearrangement uses TRBV6-1 and TRBJ1-1; D unclear. The CDR3 covers 14 residues. The germline CDR1 and CDR2 sequences are MNHNS and SASEGT. V was pared by 2 bases and J by 3 bases, with 10 bases between.

This clonotype was observed many times. This chain uses TRBV12-3 or TRBV12-4 with TRBJ2-1; 7 bases agree with TRBD2. J was trimmed by 7 bases and V by 7 bases; bases with no gene match: 13. The CDR3 runs 15 residues. CDR3 in DNA: TGTGCCAGCATGGCTAGCGGAGCTTTGCGTAATGAGCAGTTCTTC. Translating it yields CASMASGALRNEQFF.

This clonotype was seen at least ten times. The chain joins TRBV7-8 to TRBJ2-7; TRBD2 agrees at 9 bases. V lost 0 bases to trimming and J lost 4 bases; unmatched junction nucleotides: 1. CDR3 length equals 14 residues. The germline gives CDR1 SGHVS, CDR2 FQNEAQ. CDR3 in DNA: TGTGCCAGCAGCTTAGCTAGCGGGAGATACGAGCAGTACTTC. Translation gives CASSLASGRYEQYF.

At least ten counts were recorded for this clonotype. The chain employs TRBV7-2 and TRBJ2-5; D is undetermined. Trimming took 5 bases from V and 3 from J, leaving 7 bases between them. Germline CDR1 SGHTA, CDR2 FQGNSA. The CDR3 spans 12 residues. CDR3 in DNA: TGTGCCAGCAGCCGGAACGAAGAGACCCAGTACTTC. Translated: CASSRNEETQYF.

This clonotype was detected many times. The V and J genes are TRBV2 and TRBJ2-7; 9 bases line up with TRBD2. This CDR3 region has 14 residues. The ends lost 4 bases at V and 5 bases at J; junction bases unmatched: 6. Germline V gene data show CDR1 as SNHLY and CDR2 as FYNNEI. This chain's CDR3 is CASSASSGGNEQYF. CDR3 DNA: TGTGCCAGCAGTGCCAGTAGCGGGGGCAACGAGCAGTACTTC.

This clonotype was recorded many times. The genes are TRBV12-5 and TRBJ1-1; D not certain. V lost 2 bases and J lost 3, with 7 bases in between. Germline V gene sequence: CDR1 LGHNT, CDR2 FRNRAP. This CDR3 region has 13 residues. The CDR3 loop is CASGLPPYTEAFF. The CDR3 DNA reads TGTGCTAGTGGTTTGCCCCCCTACACTGAAGCTTTCTTT.

This clonotype has at least ten counts. This chain joins TRBV7-2 and TRBJ2-1; 10 nucleotides match TRBD1. The CDR3 extends over 17 amino acids. The V and J ends lost 5 bases and 7 bases, in that order; junction bases with no gene match: 14. CDR1 is SGHTA and CDR2 is FQGNSA in the germline V gene. The CDR3 loop is CASSRGSPGQGGNEQFF. In DNA, the CDR3 is TGTGCCAGCAGCCGCGGTAGCCCCGGACAGGGGGGTAATGAGCAGTTCTTC.

This clonotype was seen only once. A much bigger clone sits one base away, suggesting this may be a read error. The chain uses TRBV28 and TRBJ1-1; D uncertain. V was shortened by 5 bases and J by 3 bases, with 13 bases between the two germline ends. The CDR3 length is 14 residues. CDR1 is MDHEN, CDR2 SYDVKM, per germline. CDR3 DNA sequence: TGTGCCAGCAGTGTAGGGTTCGACGACACTGAAGCTTTCTTT. Amino acid sequence: CASSVGFDDTEAFF.

The V and J genes are TRBV7-6 and TRBJ1-5, with 7 bases matching TRBD1. With V trimmed by 1 base and J by 11 bases, 11 bases remained unmatched. Germline V gene sequence: CDR1 SGHVS, CDR2 FNYEAQ. This CDR3 spans 15 amino acids. The CDR3 DNA reads as TGTGCCAGCAGCTTAGGGATAGGGGGCGGAGAGACCCAGCATTTT. It codes for CASSLGIGGGETQHF. The full variable domain, with the rest looked up from reference TRBV7-6 and TRBJ1-5, is GAGVSQSPRYKVTKRGQDVALRCDPISGHVSLYWYRQALGQGPEFLTYFNYEAQQDKSGLPNDRFSAERPEGSISTLTIQRTEQRDSAMYRCASSLGIGGGETQHFGDGTRLSIL.

This clonotype was recorded at least ten times. This chain joins TRBV4-1 and TRBJ2-7; TRBD2 matches 10 bases. The V segment lost 0 bases and the J segment 0 bases; nucleotides outside the gene matches: 17. Germline V gives CDR1 MGHRA, CDR2 YSYEKL. This CDR3 is built from 21 residues. The CDR3 sequence: CASSQDALGLAHLEGSYEQYF. The DNA of the CDR3 is TGCGCCAGCAGCCAAGATGCATTGGGACTAGCGCACCTGGAGGGCTCCTACGAGCAGTACTTC.

The sample holds many counts of this clonotype. The CDR3 nucleotides are TGCAGTGCTAGAGATCGGTGGGAGGGGGAGGACTATGGCTACACCTTC. Amino acid sequence: CSARDRWEGEDYGYTF. The rearrangement uses TRBV20-1 and TRBJ1-2; tentative D call: TRBD1 (6 bases). Germline-derived CDR1 and CDR2 are DFQATT and SNEGSKA (reference sequence). Trimming cost V 0 bases and J 3 bases, with 17 bases left between them. This CDR3 spans 16 amino acids.

In its sample, this clonotype was seen many times. V is TRBV20-1 and J is TRBJ1-5; D is uncertain. In germline, CDR1 is DFQATT, CDR2 SNEGSKA (reference sequence). V lost 2 bases and J 0 bases, leaving 11 bases between the germline ends. The CDR3 contains 15 residues. CDR3 DNA sequence: TGCAGTGCTAGAATGAGCGGGCTTAGCAATCAGCCCCAGCATTTT. This translates into CSARMSGLSNQPQHF.

This clonotype was found many times. The rearrangement links TRBV5-1 to TRBJ1-2; TRBD1 agrees at 9 bases. The germline gives CDR1 SGHRS, CDR2 YFSETQ. This CDR3 has 13 residues. Trimming removed 1 base from V and 8 bases from J; junction bases left unmatched: 3. CDR3 bases: TGCGCCAGCAGCTTGAGGACAGGGGTCGGCTACACCTTC. Translation gives CASSLRTGVGYTF.